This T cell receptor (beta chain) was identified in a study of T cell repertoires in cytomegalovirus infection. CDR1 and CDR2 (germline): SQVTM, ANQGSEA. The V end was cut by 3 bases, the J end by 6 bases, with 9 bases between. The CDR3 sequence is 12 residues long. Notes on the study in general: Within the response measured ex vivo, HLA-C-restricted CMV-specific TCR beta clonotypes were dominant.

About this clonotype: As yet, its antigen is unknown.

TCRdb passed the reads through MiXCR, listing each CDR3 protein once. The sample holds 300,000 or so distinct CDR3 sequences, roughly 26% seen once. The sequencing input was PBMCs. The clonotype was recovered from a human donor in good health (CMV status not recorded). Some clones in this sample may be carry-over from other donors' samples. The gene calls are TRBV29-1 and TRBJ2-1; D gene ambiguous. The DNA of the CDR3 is TGCAGCGTTGACTACGCTCGCAATGAGCAGTTCTTC. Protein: CSVDYARNEQFF.